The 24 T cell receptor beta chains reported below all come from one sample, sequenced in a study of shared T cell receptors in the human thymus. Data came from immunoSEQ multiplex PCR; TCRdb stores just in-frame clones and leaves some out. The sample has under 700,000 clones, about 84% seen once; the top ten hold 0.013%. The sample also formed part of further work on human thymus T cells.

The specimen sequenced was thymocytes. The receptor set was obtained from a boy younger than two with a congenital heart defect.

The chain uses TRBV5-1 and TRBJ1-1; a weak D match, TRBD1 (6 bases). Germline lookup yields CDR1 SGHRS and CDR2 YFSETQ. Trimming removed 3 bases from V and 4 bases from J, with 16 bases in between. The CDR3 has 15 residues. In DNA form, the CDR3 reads TGCGCCAGCAGCTGGGGCGCAGGGGCTGGCACTGAAGCTTTCTTT. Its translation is CASSWGAGAGTEAFF.

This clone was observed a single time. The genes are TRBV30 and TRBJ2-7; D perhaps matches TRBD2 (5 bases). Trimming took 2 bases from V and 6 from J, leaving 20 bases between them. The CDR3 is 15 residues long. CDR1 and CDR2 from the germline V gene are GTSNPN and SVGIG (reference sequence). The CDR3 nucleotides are TGTGCCTGGAGTCCCACGGACGCGCGGGTCTCCGAGCAGTACTTC. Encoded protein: CAWSPTDARVSEQYF.

The DNA for the CDR3 is TGCGCCAGCAGCCAGGGTGGGGGGGAAGGGTACGAGCAGTACTTC. Translating it yields CASSQGGGEGYEQYF. This chain links TRBV5-1 with TRBJ2-7, with 7 bases lining up with TRBD2. Germline-derived CDR1 and CDR2 are SGHRS and YFSETQ. The CDR3 is 15 residues long. J gave up 4 bases and V 4 bases, and 11 bases lay outside the gene matches.

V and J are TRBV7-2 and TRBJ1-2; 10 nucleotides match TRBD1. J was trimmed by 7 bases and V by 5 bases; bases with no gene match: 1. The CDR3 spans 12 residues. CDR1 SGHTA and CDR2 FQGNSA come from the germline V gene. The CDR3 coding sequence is TGTGCCAGCAGCCGGGACAGGGGTGGCTACACCTTC. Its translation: CASSRDRGGYTF.

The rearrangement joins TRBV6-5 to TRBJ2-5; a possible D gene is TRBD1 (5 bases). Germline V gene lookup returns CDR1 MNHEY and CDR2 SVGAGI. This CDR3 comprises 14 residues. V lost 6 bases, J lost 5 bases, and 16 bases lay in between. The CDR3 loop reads CASSPERGGETQYF. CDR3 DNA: TGTGCCAGCAGCCCGGAAAGGGGTGGGGAGACCCAGTACTTC.

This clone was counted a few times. DNA of the CDR3: TGCGCCAGCAGCCAAGACCGGGAAGTCCCTAATGAAAAACTGTTTTTT. This sequence encodes CASSQDREVPNEKLFF. The rearrangement joins TRBV4-1 to TRBJ1-4; no definite D call. The germline V gene has CDR1 MGHRA and CDR2 YSYEKL. There are 16 residues in the CDR3. V was trimmed by 0 bases and J by 3 bases, leaving 11 bases between them.

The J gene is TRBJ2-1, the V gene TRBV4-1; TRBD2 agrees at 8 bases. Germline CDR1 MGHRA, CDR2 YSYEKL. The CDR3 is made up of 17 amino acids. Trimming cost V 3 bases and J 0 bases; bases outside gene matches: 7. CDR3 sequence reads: CASSQLKRESSYNEQFF. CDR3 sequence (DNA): TGCGCCAGCAGCCAGTTAAAGCGGGAGAGCTCCTACAATGAGCAGTTCTTC.

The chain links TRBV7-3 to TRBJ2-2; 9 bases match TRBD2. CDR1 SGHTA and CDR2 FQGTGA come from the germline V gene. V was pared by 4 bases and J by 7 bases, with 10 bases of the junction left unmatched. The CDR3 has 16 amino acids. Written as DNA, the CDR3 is TGTGCCAGCAGCTCTCCTAGCGGGGAGGATTTCGGGGAGCTGTTTTTT. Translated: CASSSPSGEDFGELFF.

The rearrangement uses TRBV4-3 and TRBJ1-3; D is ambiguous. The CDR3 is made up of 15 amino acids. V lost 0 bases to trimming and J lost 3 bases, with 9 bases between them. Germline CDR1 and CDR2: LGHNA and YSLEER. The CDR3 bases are TGCGCCAGCAGCCAAGAGATGTCGGTTGGAAACACCATATATTTT. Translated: CASSQEMSVGNTIYF.

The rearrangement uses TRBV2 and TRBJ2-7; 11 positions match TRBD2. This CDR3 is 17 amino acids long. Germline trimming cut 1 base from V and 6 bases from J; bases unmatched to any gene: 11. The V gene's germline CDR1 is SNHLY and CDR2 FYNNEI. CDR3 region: CASSEGTSGSRLFEQYF. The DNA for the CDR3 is TGTGCCAGCAGTGAAGGTACTAGCGGGAGTCGGCTTTTCGAGCAGTACTTC.

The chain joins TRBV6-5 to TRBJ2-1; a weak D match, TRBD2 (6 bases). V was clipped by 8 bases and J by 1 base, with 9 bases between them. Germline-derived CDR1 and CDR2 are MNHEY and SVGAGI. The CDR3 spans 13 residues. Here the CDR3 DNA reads TGTGCCAGCTCCCTAGCGTCCTACAATGAGCAGTTCTTC. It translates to CASSLASYNEQFF.

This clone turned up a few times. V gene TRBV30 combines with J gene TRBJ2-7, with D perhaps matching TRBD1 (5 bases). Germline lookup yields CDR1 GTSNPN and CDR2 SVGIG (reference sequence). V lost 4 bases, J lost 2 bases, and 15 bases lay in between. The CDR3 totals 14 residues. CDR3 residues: CAWNLDMDTYEQYF. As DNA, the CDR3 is TGTGCCTGGAACCTCGACATGGACACCTACGAGCAGTACTTC.

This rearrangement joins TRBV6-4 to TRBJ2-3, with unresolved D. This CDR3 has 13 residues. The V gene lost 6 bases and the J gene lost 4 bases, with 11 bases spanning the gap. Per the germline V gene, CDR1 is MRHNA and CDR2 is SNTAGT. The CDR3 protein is CASSRAGADTQYF. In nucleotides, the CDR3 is TGTGCCAGCAGCCGCGCAGGCGCAGATACGCAGTATTTT.

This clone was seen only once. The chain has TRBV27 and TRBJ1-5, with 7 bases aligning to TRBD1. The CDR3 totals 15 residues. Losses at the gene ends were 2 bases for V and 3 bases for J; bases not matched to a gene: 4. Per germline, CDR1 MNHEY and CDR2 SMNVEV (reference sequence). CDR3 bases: TGTGCCAGCAGTTTAGAACAGGGGAACAATCAGCCCCAGCATTTT. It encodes CASSLEQGNNQPQHF.

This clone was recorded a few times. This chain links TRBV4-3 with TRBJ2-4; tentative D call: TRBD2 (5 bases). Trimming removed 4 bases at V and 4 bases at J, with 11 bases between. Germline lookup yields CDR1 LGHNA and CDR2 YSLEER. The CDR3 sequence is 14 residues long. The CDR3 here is CASSPSSGKNIQYF. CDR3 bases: TGCGCCAGCAGCCCCTCTTCGGGGAAAAACATTCAGTACTTC.

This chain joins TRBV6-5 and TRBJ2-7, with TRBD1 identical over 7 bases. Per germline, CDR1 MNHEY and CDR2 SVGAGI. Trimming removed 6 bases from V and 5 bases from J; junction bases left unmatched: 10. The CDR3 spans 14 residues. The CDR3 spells CASRLGRGQDEQYF. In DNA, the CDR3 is TGTGCCAGCAGGCTAGGTAGGGGGCAGGACGAGCAGTACTTC.

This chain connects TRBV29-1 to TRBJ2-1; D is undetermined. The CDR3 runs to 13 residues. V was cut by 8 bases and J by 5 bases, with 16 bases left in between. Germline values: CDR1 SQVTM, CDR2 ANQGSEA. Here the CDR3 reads CSLLHKPHNEQFF. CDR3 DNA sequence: TGCAGCCTACTACACAAACCCCACAATGAGCAGTTCTTC.

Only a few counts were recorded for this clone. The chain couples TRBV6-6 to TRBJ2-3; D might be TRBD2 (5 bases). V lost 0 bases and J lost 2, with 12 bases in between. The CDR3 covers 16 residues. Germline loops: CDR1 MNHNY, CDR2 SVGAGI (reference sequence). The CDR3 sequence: CASSYSKGASTDTQYF. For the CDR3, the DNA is TGTGCCAGCAGTTACTCTAAGGGAGCTTCCACAGATACGCAGTATTTT.

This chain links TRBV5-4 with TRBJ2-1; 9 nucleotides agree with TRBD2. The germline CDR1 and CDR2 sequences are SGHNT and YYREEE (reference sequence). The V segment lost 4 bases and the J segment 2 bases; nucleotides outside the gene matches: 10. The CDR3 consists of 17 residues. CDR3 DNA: TGTGCCAGCAGCGCGTCCTTAGCGGGAGTCACCTACAATGAGCAGTTCTTC. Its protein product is CASSASLAGVTYNEQFF.

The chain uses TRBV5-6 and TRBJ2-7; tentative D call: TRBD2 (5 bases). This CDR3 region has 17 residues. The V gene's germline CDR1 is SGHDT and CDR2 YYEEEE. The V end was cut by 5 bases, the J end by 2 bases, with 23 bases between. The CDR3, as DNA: TGTGCCAGCAGACACGCTAAGGAGGAGACGAGTACCTACGAGCAGTACTTC. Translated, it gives CASRHAKEETSTYEQYF. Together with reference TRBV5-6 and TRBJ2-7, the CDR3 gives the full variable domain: DAGVTQSPTHLIKTRGQQVTLRCSPKSGHDTVSWYQQALGQGPQFIFQYYEEEERQRGNFPDRFSGHQFPNYSSELNVNALLLGDSALYLCASRHAKEETSTYEQYFGPGTRLTVT.

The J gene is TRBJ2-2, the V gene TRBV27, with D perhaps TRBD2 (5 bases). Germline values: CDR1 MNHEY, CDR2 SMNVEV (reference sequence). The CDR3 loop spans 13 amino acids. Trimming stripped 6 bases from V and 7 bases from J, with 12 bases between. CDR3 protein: CASSLRGFGELFF. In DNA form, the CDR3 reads TGTGCCAGCAGCCTTAGAGGGTTCGGGGAGCTGTTTTTT.

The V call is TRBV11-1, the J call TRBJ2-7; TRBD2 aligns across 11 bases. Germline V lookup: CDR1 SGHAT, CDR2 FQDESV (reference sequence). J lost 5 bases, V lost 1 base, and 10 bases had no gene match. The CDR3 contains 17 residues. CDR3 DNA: TGTGCCAGCAGCTTAGGGGAGGCTAGCGGGAGGTTACACGAGCAGTACTTC. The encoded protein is CASSLGEASGRLHEQYF.

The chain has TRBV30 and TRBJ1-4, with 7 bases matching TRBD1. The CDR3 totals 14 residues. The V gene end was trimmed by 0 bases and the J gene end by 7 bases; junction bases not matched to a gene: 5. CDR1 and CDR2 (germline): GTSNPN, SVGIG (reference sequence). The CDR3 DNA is TGTGCCTGGAGTGTTAAAGGGGGCCGTGAAAAACTGTTTTTT. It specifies CAWSVKGGREKLFF.

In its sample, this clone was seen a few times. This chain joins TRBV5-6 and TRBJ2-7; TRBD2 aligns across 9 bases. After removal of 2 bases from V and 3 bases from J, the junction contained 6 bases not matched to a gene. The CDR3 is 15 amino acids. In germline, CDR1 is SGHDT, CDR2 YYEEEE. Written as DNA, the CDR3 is TGTGCCAGCAGCTTCGGGACTAGCAAGGACTACGAGCAGTACTTC. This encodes CASSFGTSKDYEQYF.